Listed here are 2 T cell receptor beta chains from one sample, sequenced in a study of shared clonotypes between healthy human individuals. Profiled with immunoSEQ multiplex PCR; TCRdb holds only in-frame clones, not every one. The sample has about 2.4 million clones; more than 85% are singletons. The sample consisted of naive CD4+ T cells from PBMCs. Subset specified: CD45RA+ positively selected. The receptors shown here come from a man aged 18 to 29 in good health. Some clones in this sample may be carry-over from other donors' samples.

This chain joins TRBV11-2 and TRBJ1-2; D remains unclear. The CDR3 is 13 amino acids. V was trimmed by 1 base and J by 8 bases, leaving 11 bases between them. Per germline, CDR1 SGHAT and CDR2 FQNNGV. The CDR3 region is CASSLGPGRGYTF. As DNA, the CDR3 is TGTGCCAGCAGCTTAGGTCCGGGCCGGGGCTACACCTTC.

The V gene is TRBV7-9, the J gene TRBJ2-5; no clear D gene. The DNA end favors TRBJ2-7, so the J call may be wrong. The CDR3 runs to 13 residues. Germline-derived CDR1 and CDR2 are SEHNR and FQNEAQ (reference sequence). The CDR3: CASSLDASYEQYF. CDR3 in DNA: TGTGCCAGCAGCTTAGATGCCTCCTACGAGCAGTACTTC.